Following are 6 T cell receptor beta chains from one sample sequenced in a study of vaccination and CD4 T cells after COVID-19. Cultured CD4+ T cell DNA was sequenced using the Oncomine TCR Beta short-read assay. Via MiXCR, TCRdb re-called the PCR reads, giving one row per CDR3 protein. The table has about 4,600 distinct CDR3 sequences, 58% seen once. The treatment here: approximately nine-day PBMC culture with coronavirus spike peptide pools or control peptides (ViraFEST assay). The collection of CD4+ T cells from the unexposed donor took place before the COVID-19 pandemic (2011-2018). These receptors' antigens are unknown. Sequences were obtained from CD4+ T cells from blood, cultured in vitro. These receptors all come from a human donor in good health.

This chain connects TRBV7-6 to TRBJ1-2; 7 bases agree with TRBD1. CDR1 SGHVS and CDR2 FNYEAQ come from the germline V gene. CDR3 length: 14 residues. After removal of 3 bases from V and 7 bases from J, the junction contained 8 bases not matched to a gene. The CDR3 spells CASSFGTDDGGYTF. In DNA, the CDR3 is TGTGCCAGCAGCTTCGGGACAGACGATGGTGGCTACACCTTC.

This sequence joins TRBV11-3 and TRBJ1-6; unclear D gene. V lost 3 bases to trimming and J lost 10 bases, with 13 bases between them. Looked up from germline, CDR1 is SGHNT and CDR2 is YENEEA. The CDR3 is 14 residues long. The CDR3 nucleotides read TGTGCCAGCAGCTTGGACTCTGTGGGGTCACCCCTCCACTTT. Protein sequence: CASSLDSVGSPLHF.

The chain couples TRBV6-1 to TRBJ1-2; D is unclear. The CDR3 sequence is 13 residues long. Germline CDR1 and CDR2: MNHNS and SASEGT. V lost 6 bases and J lost 7, with 15 bases in between. The CDR3 DNA reads TGTGCCAGCAGGGTGTCTAACTTGGGTGGCTACACCTTC. The encoded protein is CASRVSNLGGYTF.

The chain has TRBV10-3 and TRBJ1-2, with D perhaps TRBD1 (5 bases). CDR1 and CDR2 (germline): ENHRY, SYGVKD. With 10 bases removed from V and 0 bases from J, the gap between germline ends came to 18 bases. The CDR3 is 15 amino acids. CDR3 DNA sequence: TGTGCCACCCGACCAGAGAGAGGGGCTAACTATGGCTACACCTTC. The encoded protein is CATRPERGANYGYTF.

The chain links TRBV7-9 to TRBJ1-6; D gene unclear. V dropped 5 bases and J dropped 13 bases, with 12 bases sitting between them. The CDR3 consists of 12 residues. Per the germline V gene, CDR1 is SEHNR and CDR2 is FQNEAQ (reference sequence). This CDR3 is CASSTTASPLHF. The CDR3 nucleotides are TGTGCCAGCAGCACCACAGCTTCGCCCCTCCACTTT.

V usage is TRBV7-2 and J usage is TRBJ2-3; D ambiguous. The CDR3 has 14 residues. Germline CDR1 and CDR2: SGHTA and FQGNSA. V lost 4 bases, J lost 4 bases, and 12 bases lay in between. The CDR3 region is CASSSPLSPDTQYF. CDR3 nucleotide sequence: TGTGCCAGCAGCTCTCCTCTCAGCCCAGATACGCAGTATTTT.